The entry below gives a single T cell receptor (beta chain) sequence along with its context. The antigen is undetermined. This entry is derived from a study of cytomegalovirus exposure and HLA in healthy donors. A multiplex PCR was run with 60 Vbeta primers and 13 Jbeta primers. Per the authors' pipeline: Later analysis identified approximately 88 million unique TCR beta chains, about 10 million shared. The data were produced by immunoSEQ multiplex PCR, yet TCRdb's version contains in-frame clones alone and is incomplete. For V, J and clone size, that table is used; D and trimming come from the DNA. The sample records about 95,000 clones, approximately 72% being singletons. The CDR3 covers 13 residues. The V end lost 10 bases, the J end lost 3 bases, and 15 bases lay between the germline ends. Looked up from germline, CDR1 is MNHEY and CDR2 is SVGAGI. General study results and limits: Reportedly, TCR beta sequences accurately predicted HLA-A and HLA-B alleles in most subjects. There were under 200 TCR beta chains listed as cytomegalovirus-associated. In vitro testing confirmed three CMV-associated chains as specific for CMV antigens.

This sequence originates from a woman aged 35 to 49 in good health and CMV-seropositive. Sequencing was done on a sample of PBMCs. The chain combines TRBV6-5 with TRBJ1-1, with D possibly being TRBD1 (5 bases). The CDR3 DNA reads TGTGCCACCCTTTTAGACAGCCACACTGAAGCTTTCTTT. This codes for CATLLDSHTEAFF.